This is a list of T cell receptor beta chains from one sample in a study of technical replicates of blood from a few donors. The protocol was immunoSEQ multiplex PCR, while the TCRdb copy is restricted to in-frame clones and leaves out a portion. The table includes 91,000 or so clones, approximately 94% detected once. Sequenced sample: T cells isolated from PBMCs. These receptors all come from a human donor in good health. Each CDR3 is given with its conserved first and last residue. D genes are given only for firm matches. Expanded clones are given a class, and other clones once, few, many or no size at all.

CDR3 DNA,CDR3 protein,V gene,D gene,J gene,clone size
TGTGCTAGTGGTCCAGGAAGTCGAGGGGAGACCCAGTACTTC,CASGPGSRGETQYF,TRBV12-5,-,TRBJ2-5,-
TGTGCCAGCAGTCCAACAGGGTTTGGAAACACCATATATTTT,CASSPTGFGNTIYF,TRBV2,-,TRBJ1-3,-
TGTGCCAGCACCCTCGGGGAGGCCGAAAAACTGTTTTTT,CASTLGEAEKLFF,TRBV11-2,-,TRBJ1-4,-
TGTGCCAGCAGTGCCGTGGGACAGGGGCGTTCAGATACGCAGTATTTT,CASSAVGQGRSDTQYF,TRBV27,TRBD1,TRBJ2-3,-
TGCGCCAGCAGCTTGTGGGGTAGCGGGAGTATCAATGAGCAGTTCTTC,CASSLWGSGSINEQFF,TRBV5-1,TRBD2,TRBJ2-1,-
TGTGCCAGCAGCTCTGGGGAGGGATTAGAAAGCCATGGCTACACCTTC,CASSSGEGLESHGYTF,TRBV7-8,-,TRBJ1-2,-
TGCGCCAGCGGCGAACAGGGGTCCCTTTCCTACGAGCAGTACTTC,CASGEQGSLSYEQYF,TRBV5-1,TRBD1,TRBJ2-7,-
TGTGCCAGCAGCTCGGCCAGCGGTAACAATGAGCAGTTCTTC,CASSSASGNNEQFF,TRBV11-3,-,TRBJ2-1,-
TGTGCTAGTGGTTTCTTGACTAGAGGCACCGGGGAGCTGTTTTTT,CASGFLTRGTGELFF,TRBV12-5,-,TRBJ2-2,-
TGTGCCAGCAGCTTAGGACAACGACGGAAGGATGAGCAGTTCTTC,CASSLGQRRKDEQFF,TRBV7-8,-,TRBJ2-1,-
TGTGCCTGGGGGGGCGAGGTGAGCTCCTACAATGAGCAGTTCTTC,CAWGGEVSSYNEQFF,TRBV30,-,TRBJ2-1,-
TGTGCCTGGAGTGAGACTACCTATTCCTACGAGCAGTACTTC,CAWSETTYSYEQYF,TRBV30,-,TRBJ2-7,once
TGTGCCAGCAGTTACTCGACCGGGACAACTGAAGCTTTCTTT,CASSYSTGTTEAFF,TRBV6-5,-,TRBJ1-1,-
TGTGCCAGCAGTCCCCGGGGTAGCTCCTACAATGAGCAGTTCTTC,CASSPRGSSYNEQFF,TRBV27,-,TRBJ2-1,-
TGTGCCAGCTCACCAACGGCTAGTAACACCGGGGAGCTGTTTTTT,CASSPTASNTGELFF,TRBV18,-,TRBJ2-2,-
TGCGCCAGCAGCCCCCGGGTGGGCACAGATACGCAGTATTTT,CASSPRVGTDTQYF,TRBV4-3,-,TRBJ2-3,-
TGTGCCAGCAGCCAGGGACTCAAAGCTTTCTTT,CASSQGLKAFF,TRBV5-6,-,TRBJ1-1,-
TGTGCCAGCACCGCGGGTGTAGCGGGTTACAATGAGCAGTTCTTC,CASTAGVAGYNEQFF,TRBV28,TRBD2,TRBJ2-1,-
TGTGCCAGTAACGTGGGACAGGGGTTTCAGCCCCAGCATTTT,CASNVGQGFQPQHF,TRBV19,TRBD1,TRBJ1-5,-
TGTGCCAGTAGTGACTTGGCGGATTCACCCCTCCACTTT,CASSDLADSPLHF,TRBV19,-,TRBJ1-6,-
TGTGCCAGCAGCTTAAGGGGGCACACTGAAGCTTTCTTT,CASSLRGHTEAFF,TRBV11-3,TRBD1,TRBJ1-1,-
TGTGCCAGCAGCGTAAGAGACAGGGGATACGAGCAGTACTTC,CASSVRDRGYEQYF,TRBV9,TRBD1,TRBJ2-7,once
TGTGCCAGCAGCGGACCGGGACTAGCGGGAGCGGGCGAGCAGTACTTC,CASSGPGLAGAGEQYF,TRBV9,TRBD2,TRBJ2-7,-
TGTGCCAGCACAACAGGGGCTTCTGGAAACACCATATATTTT,CASTTGASGNTIYF,TRBV6-5,TRBD1,TRBJ1-3,-
TGTGCCAGCAGTTACAGACTAGCTCGGTACGAGCAGTACTTC,CASSYRLARYEQYF,TRBV6-6,TRBD2,TRBJ2-7,-
TGCAGCGTTGAAGGGCGGGCGGGCTCTCCTTACGAGCAGTACTTC,CSVEGRAGSPYEQYF,TRBV29-1,-,TRBJ2-7,-
TGTGCCAGCAGTTACTCCGGGGGAGGGGGAAACACCATATATTTT,CASSYSGGGGNTIYF,TRBV6-5,-,TRBJ1-3,-